One and the same sample provided the 5 T cell receptor beta chains below, sequenced in a study of OX40 agonist ivuxolimab in advanced cancers. Preparation of the library involved the immunoSEQ multiplex PCR assay. TCRdb took this table from immuneACCESS and kept in-frame rearrangements with V and J called. Such tables lack part of the clones; where checked against another copy, unresolved V genes explain under half of the gap, and the rest is unexplained. The sample table records around 50,000 clones; roughly 79% of these occur just once. In total, the top ten clones hold roughly 7.9% of the sample. The sample was CD4+ or CD8+ T cells sorted from blood, taken in a trial of the OX40 agonist ivuxolimab. These receptor sequences come from an adult with an advanced solid tumor such as melanoma, head and neck, liver or kidney cancer.

This chain links TRBV10-1 with TRBJ2-5; the match to TRBD1 covers 9 bases. CDR1 is WNHNN and CDR2 is SYGVQD in the germline V gene (reference sequence). V trimming: 8 bases; J trimming: 1 base; junction bases outside the gene matches: 2. The CDR3 is 13 amino acids. The CDR3 DNA reads TGCGCCAGCGGGGACAGGGCCCAAGAGACCCAGTACTTC. This sequence encodes CASGDRAQETQYF.

The V and J genes are TRBV5-1 and TRBJ2-3; D is ambiguous. The CDR3 runs to 16 residues. Germline-derived CDR1 and CDR2 are SGHRS and YFSETQ. The germline V and J ends were trimmed by 0 bases and 0 bases, with 11 bases remaining between them. The CDR3 reads CASSLVAGASTDTQYF. CDR3 nucleotide sequence: TGCGCCAGCAGCTTGGTTGCCGGCGCTAGCACAGATACGCAGTATTTT.

The chain has TRBV7-9 and TRBJ2-1, with 9 bases aligning to TRBD1. The junction had 6 bases not matched to a gene; V was cut back by 5 bases and J by 13 bases. The CDR3 loop spans 12 amino acids. Germline assignment: CDR1 SEHNR and CDR2 FQNEAQ (reference sequence). The CDR3 DNA reads as TGTGCCAGCAGCGGACAGGGGATGGGTCAGTTCTTC. Its protein is CASSGQGMGQFF.

The chain is built from TRBV12-5 and TRBJ1-1; the D is unclear. The V and J ends lost 5 bases and 4 bases respectively, with 14 bases between them. Germline CDR1 and CDR2: LGHNT and FRNRAP. This CDR3 spans 14 amino acids. CDR3 coding DNA: TGTGCTAGTGGTCCCCAATGGGAGGGCACTGAAGCTTTCTTT. Its translation: CASGPQWEGTEAFF.

The gene calls are TRBV19 and TRBJ1-5; 9 positions match TRBD1. V lost 4 bases to trimming and J lost 0 bases; unmatched junction nucleotides: 10. Germline V gene lookup returns CDR1 LNHDA and CDR2 SQIVND (reference sequence). The CDR3 is made up of 18 amino acids. The chain's CDR3 is CASSRSGTGQVSNQPQHF. The DNA of the CDR3 is TGTGCCAGTAGTAGATCTGGGACAGGGCAGGTTAGCAATCAGCCCCAGCATTTT.